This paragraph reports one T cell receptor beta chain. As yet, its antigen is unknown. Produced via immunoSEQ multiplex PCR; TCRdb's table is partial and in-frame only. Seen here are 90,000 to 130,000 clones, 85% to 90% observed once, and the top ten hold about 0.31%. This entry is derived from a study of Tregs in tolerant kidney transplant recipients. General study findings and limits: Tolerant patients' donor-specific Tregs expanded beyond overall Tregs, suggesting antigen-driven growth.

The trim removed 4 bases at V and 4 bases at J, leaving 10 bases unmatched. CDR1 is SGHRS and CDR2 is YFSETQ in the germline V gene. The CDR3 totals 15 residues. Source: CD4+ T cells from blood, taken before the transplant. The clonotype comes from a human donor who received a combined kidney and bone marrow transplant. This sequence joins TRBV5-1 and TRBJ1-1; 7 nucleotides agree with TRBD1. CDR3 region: CASSLRQGGTTEAFF. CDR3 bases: TGCGCCAGCAGCCTCAGACAGGGTGGGACCACTGAAGCTTTCTTT.